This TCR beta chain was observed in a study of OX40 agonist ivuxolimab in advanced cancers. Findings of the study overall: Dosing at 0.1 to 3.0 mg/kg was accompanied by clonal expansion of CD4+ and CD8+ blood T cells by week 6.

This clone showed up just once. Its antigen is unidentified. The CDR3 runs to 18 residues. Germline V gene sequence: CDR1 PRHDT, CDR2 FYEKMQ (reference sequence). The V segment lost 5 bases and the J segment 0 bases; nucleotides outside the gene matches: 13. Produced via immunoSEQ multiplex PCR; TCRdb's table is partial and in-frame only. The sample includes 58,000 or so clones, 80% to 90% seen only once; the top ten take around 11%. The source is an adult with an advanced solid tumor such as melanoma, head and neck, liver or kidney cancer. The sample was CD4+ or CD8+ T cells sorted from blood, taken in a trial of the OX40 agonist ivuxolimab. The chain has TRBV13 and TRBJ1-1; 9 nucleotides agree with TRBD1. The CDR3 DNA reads TGTGCCAGCAGCCTCCAGACAGGGGGGTTTCTATTGAACACTGAAGCTTTCTTT. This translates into CASSLQTGGFLLNTEAFF.